Included here is one T cell receptor (beta chain) sequence, with context. CDR3 size: 15 residues. V trimming: 5 bases; J trimming: 10 bases; junction bases outside the gene matches: 13. Per germline, CDR1 DFQATT and CDR2 SNEGSKA (reference sequence). The RNA input was roughly 0.5 to 1 ug, and it was reverse transcribed with random hexamers. TCRdb processed the immunoSEQ multiplex PCR reads anew with MiXCR; each CDR3 protein has one entry. The sample has 300,000 to 350,000 distinct CDR3 sequences, 90% to 95% seen once. The sample comes from a study of CD8 T cells in Susac syndrome. V usage is TRBV20-1 and J usage is TRBJ2-3; the match to TRBD2 covers 12 bases. The material sequenced was CD4+ T cells from PBMCs. The receptor was isolated from a human donor with multiple sclerosis. This CDR3 reads CSAPRLTSGSSAQYF. The CDR3 coding sequence is TGCAGTGCTCCCAGATTGACTAGCGGGAGTTCGGCGCAGTATTTT.